This passage covers 27 T cell receptor beta chains from one sample sequenced in a study of PD-L1 blockade in urothelial cancer. Time point given: peripheral blood 6 weeks after treatment start. The protocol was immunoSEQ multiplex PCR, while the TCRdb copy is restricted to in-frame clones and leaves out a portion. This sample carries over 100,000 clones, about 91% of them seen once, and the ten largest clones take approximately 3.5%. The sequencing here drew on PBMCs, taken around atezolizumab (anti-PD-L1) treatment. The source of these receptors is a man in his 60s with urothelial cancer.

The V and J genes are TRBV28 and TRBJ1-1, with 7 positions matching TRBD1. Germline CDR1 MDHEN, CDR2 SYDVKM. The CDR3 runs 11 residues. The J segment lost 10 bases and the V segment lost 7 bases, leaving 6 bases of the junction unmatched. The CDR3 loop reads CASTGGPSAFF. CDR3 in DNA: TGTGCCAGCACAGGGGGGCCCTCAGCTTTCTTT.

This clone was picked up one time. The chain links TRBV7-9 to TRBJ2-7; 9 bases align to TRBD1. Germline V gene data show CDR1 as SEHNR and CDR2 as FQNEAQ (reference sequence). The CDR3 runs to 13 residues. V trimming: 5 bases; J trimming: 5 bases; junction bases outside the gene matches: 4. CDR3: CASSRDRDDEQYF. In DNA form, the CDR3 reads TGTGCCAGCAGCAGGGACAGGGACGACGAGCAGTACTTC.

In its sample, this clone was seen once. This rearrangement joins TRBV28 to TRBJ1-3; 8 bases are a match to TRBD1. V lost 3 bases, J lost 4 bases, and 8 bases stayed unmatched. CDR1 is MDHEN and CDR2 is SYDVKM in the germline V gene. The CDR3 covers 16 residues. CDR3 DNA: TGTGCCAGCAGTTTCCGGACAGGGCGGATGGGAAACACCATATATTTT. Protein: CASSFRTGRMGNTIYF.

This clone is a singleton in its sample. This chain links TRBV27 with TRBJ2-2, with 7 bases aligning to TRBD2. Germline values: CDR1 MNHEY, CDR2 SMNVEV (reference sequence). V was clipped by 2 bases and J by 4 bases; unmatched bases: 10. The CDR3 is 17 amino acids. The CDR3 region has the DNA TGTGCCAGCAGTTTAATGGGCGGGGGAGCCTTCACCGGGGAGCTGTTTTTT. It yields the protein CASSLMGGGAFTGELFF.

This clone was recorded only once. The CDR3 is CASSQVGRTSGRINEQFF. The CDR3, as DNA: TGCGCCAGCAGCCAAGTAGGGAGAACTAGCGGGAGAATTAATGAGCAGTTCTTC. The rearrangement links TRBV4-1 to TRBJ2-1; 11 positions agree with TRBD2. The CDR3 has 18 residues. Germline V gene sequence: CDR1 MGHRA, CDR2 YSYEKL. After removal of 1 base from V and 7 bases from J, the junction contained 12 bases not matched to a gene.

The genes are TRBV21-1 and TRBJ2-7; TRBD2, the D gene given by the table, was not confirmed from the DNA. TRBV21-1 is a recognized pseudogene. The CDR3 consists of 19 residues. The CDR3 reads CASSKLGMGGGRFGCEQYF. In DNA, the CDR3 is TGTGCCAGCAGCAAATTAGGGATGGGTGGCGGGAGGTTTGGATGCGAGCAGTACTTC.

This chain links TRBV28 with TRBJ2-2; D ambiguous. The CDR3 runs 12 residues. The V end lost 4 bases, the J end lost 3 bases, and 3 bases lay between the germline ends. Germline values: CDR1 MDHEN, CDR2 SYDVKM. CDR3 region: CASSSYTGELFF. The CDR3 DNA is TGTGCCAGCAGTTCCTACACCGGGGAGCTGTTTTTT.

J is TRBJ1-1 and V is TRBV7-2; D possibly corresponds to TRBD1 (5 bases). Germline V gene lookup returns CDR1 SGHTA and CDR2 FQGNSA. V gave up 5 bases and J gave up 1 base, with 8 bases separating them. The CDR3 spans 13 residues. The CDR3 DNA is TGTGCCAGCAGCCCCCAGGGGAACACTGAAGCTTTCTTT. Its translation is CASSPQGNTEAFF.

The chain joins TRBV5-4 to TRBJ2-1, with 7 nucleotides matching TRBD2. V dropped 0 bases and J dropped 4; count of bases not matched to a gene: 4. The CDR3 has 15 amino acids. CDR1 and CDR2 (germline): SGHNT, YYREEE (reference sequence). The DNA of the CDR3 is TGTGCCAGCAGCTTGGGCGGGGGACTTTACAATGAGCAGTTCTTC. Protein product: CASSLGGGLYNEQFF.

The chain recombines TRBV5-4 with TRBJ2-3; TRBD2 matches at 9 bases. V shed 4 bases and J 2 bases; nucleotides not matched to a gene: 11. The CDR3 contains 17 residues. Germline CDR1 SGHNT, CDR2 YYREEE (reference sequence). The CDR3 here is CASSPPSSGRYTDTQYF. The CDR3 DNA is TGTGCCAGCAGCCCACCCTCAAGCGGGAGGTACACAGATACGCAGTATTTT.

CDR3 loop: CASSLVSTGELFF. The CDR3 DNA reads TGTGCCAGCAGTTTAGTCAGCACCGGGGAGCTGTTTTTT. This chain links TRBV28 with TRBJ2-2, with unresolved D. Trimming pared 2 bases from V and 4 bases from J, leaving 5 bases between. The germline V gene has CDR1 MDHEN and CDR2 SYDVKM. This CDR3 has 13 residues.

V is TRBV29-1 and J is TRBJ2-2; 12 bases fit TRBD2. Germline-derived CDR1 and CDR2 are SQVTM and ANQGSEA. This CDR3 region has 16 residues. The J segment lost 7 bases and the V segment lost 6 bases, leaving 12 bases of the junction unmatched. Here the CDR3 DNA reads TGCAGCGTGGCCCAGACTAGCGGGAGTTTAGGCGGGGAGCTGTTTTTT. This translates into CSVAQTSGSLGGELFF.

This chain links TRBV21-1 with TRBJ2-2; the table's D call, TRBD1, was not checked against the DNA. TRBV21-1 counts as a pseudogene. The CDR3 is made up of 16 amino acids. For the CDR3, the DNA is TGTGCCAGCAGCAGACGACAGGGTTATCGCACCGGGGAGCTGTTTTTT. Encoded protein: CASSRRQGYRTGELFF.

The rearrangement joins TRBV1 to TRBJ1-1; TRBD1 reflects the table's D call only, with no check against the DNA. TRBV1 is a pseudogene. The CDR3 is 15 residues long. CDR3 in DNA: TGCACCAGCAGCCAACACGGGACACCTAACGCTGAAGCTTTCTTT. It is translated as CTSSQHGTPNAEAFF.

The chain carries TRBV7-2 and TRBJ1-2, with D unclear. Germline assignment: CDR1 SGHTA and CDR2 FQGNSA. This CDR3 has 13 residues. V lost 1 base and J lost 2, with 5 bases in between. CDR3 coding DNA: TGTGCCAGCAGCTTAGGTAGAAACTATGGCTACACCTTC. Protein product: CASSLGRNYGYTF.

The V gene is TRBV2, the J gene TRBJ2-2; a weak D match, TRBD2 (5 bases). V dropped 4 bases and J dropped 6 bases, with 12 bases sitting between them. Germline V CDR1 and CDR2: SNHLY, FYNNEI. The CDR3 spans 14 residues. CDR3 residues: CASSGEGIPGELFF. The CDR3 region has the DNA TGTGCCAGCAGTGGAGAGGGAATCCCCGGGGAGCTGTTTTTT.

The chain employs TRBV7-2 and TRBJ2-3; possibly TRBD1 for D (5 bases). The CDR3 has 14 amino acids. V lost 2 bases and J 2 bases, leaving 8 bases between the germline ends. Germline V gives CDR1 SGHTA, CDR2 FQGNSA. CDR3 in DNA: TGTGCCAGCAGCTTAAGGGGTCCCACAGATACGCAGTATTTT. Its protein is CASSLRGPTDTQYF.

The rearrangement joins TRBV4-2 to TRBJ2-4; TRBD2 matches at 9 bases. The CDR3 is 19 amino acids. The V and J ends lost 1 base and 0 bases, in that order; junction bases with no gene match: 10. CDR1 and CDR2 from the germline V gene are LGHNA and YNFKEQ. DNA for the CDR3: TGTGCCAGCAGCCAAGGGGAGAGCGGGGGGTCCATAGCCAAAAACATTCAGTACTTC. Translation: CASSQGESGGSIAKNIQYF.

The V call is TRBV5-1, the J call TRBJ2-7; 8 positions match TRBD2. Germline values: CDR1 SGHRS, CDR2 YFSETQ. V shed 1 base and J 6 bases; nucleotides not matched to a gene: 18. This CDR3 comprises 18 residues. The CDR3 nucleotides are TGCGCCAGCAGCTTGAAAATGGTGTCGAGCGGGGGACCCCGCGAGCAGTACTTC. Translated, it gives CASSLKMVSSGGPREQYF.

The chain is built from TRBV5-1 and TRBJ1-1; D remains unclear. Germline CDR1 reads SGHRS; CDR2 reads YFSETQ. The CDR3 length is 13 residues. Trimming removed 4 bases from V and 1 base from J, with 8 bases in between. CDR3 protein: CASSTVTNTEAFF. Here the CDR3 DNA reads TGCGCCAGCAGCACAGTTACGAACACTGAAGCTTTCTTT.

In its sample, this clone was seen a few times. This chain joins TRBV19 and TRBJ1-5; 8 bases are shared with TRBD1. Per germline, CDR1 LNHDA and CDR2 SQIVND (reference sequence). The CDR3 is 15 residues long. After removal of 4 bases from V and 0 bases from J, the junction contained 2 bases not matched to a gene. The CDR3 spells CASSRDRGSNQPQHF. DNA of the CDR3: TGTGCCAGTAGTAGAGACAGGGGTAGCAATCAGCCCCAGCATTTT.

This clone was counted a single time. This chain links TRBV18 with TRBJ1-1; tentative D call: TRBD1 (5 bases). The CDR3 has 16 residues. The V end was cut by 3 bases, the J end by 11 bases, with 25 bases between. Germline V gives CDR1 KGHSH, CDR2 LQKENI. The CDR3, as DNA: TGTGCCAGCTCACCTATGACCATTGTCAGGGATGTCTCTGCTTTCTTT. Its protein product is CASSPMTIVRDVSAFF.

V gene TRBV5-4 combines with J gene TRBJ2-7; D perhaps matches TRBD2 (5 bases). Between the trimmed V and J ends, which lost 0 bases and 7 bases, there was a span of 11 bases. Germline CDR1 reads SGHNT; CDR2 reads YYREEE (reference sequence). This CDR3 contains 13 residues. This chain's CDR3 is CASSLGGVGEQYF. The CDR3 DNA reads as TGTGCCAGCAGCTTGGGGGGAGTAGGGGAGCAGTACTTC.

This chain uses TRBV5-1 with TRBJ1-1; the match to TRBD1 covers 7 bases. V shed 0 bases and J 7 bases; nucleotides not matched to a gene: 3. This CDR3 contains 13 residues. CDR1 is SGHRS, CDR2 YFSETQ, per germline. Written as DNA, the CDR3 is TGCGCCAGCAGCTTGGGCCCAGGGGGTGAAGCTTTCTTT. Its translation is CASSLGPGGEAFF.

This sequence joins TRBV11-3 and TRBJ2-1; 9 bases agree with TRBD2. This CDR3 is built from 14 residues. V gave up 5 bases and J gave up 2 bases; unmatched junction bases: 1. The germline V gene has CDR1 SGHNT and CDR2 YENEEA. Written as DNA, the CDR3 is TGTGCCAGCAGCCGCGGGGGGGCCTACAATGAGCAGTTCTTC. Its protein is CASSRGGAYNEQFF.

The chain carries TRBV30 and TRBJ2-5, with D perhaps TRBD2 (5 bases). With 2 bases removed from V and 2 bases from J, the gap between germline ends came to 12 bases. Germline V gene lookup returns CDR1 GTSNPN and CDR2 SVGIG (reference sequence). CDR3 length: 14 amino acids. This CDR3 reads CAWSRDSVQETQYF. Here the CDR3 DNA reads TGTGCCTGGAGTCGTGATAGCGTGCAAGAGACCCAGTACTTC.

The chain joins TRBV5-6 to TRBJ2-1, with D maybe TRBD1 (5 bases). This CDR3 has 14 amino acids. Trimming shortened V by 4 bases and J by 2 bases, and 10 bases separated the two germline ends. Looked up from germline, CDR1 is SGHDT and CDR2 is YYEEEE. The CDR3 is CASSLTGAYNEQFF. DNA of the CDR3: TGTGCCAGCAGCCTAACAGGAGCCTACAATGAGCAGTTCTTC. The variable domain in full, with the rest retrieved from reference TRBV5-6 and TRBJ2-1, is DAGVTQSPTHLIKTRGQQVTLRCSPKSGHDTVSWYQQALGQGPQFIFQYYEEEERQRGNFPDRFSGHQFPNYSSELNVNALLLGDSALYLCASSLTGAYNEQFFGPGTRLTVL.